The clone carrying this T cell receptor (beta chain) was recorded a few times. Its antigen remains unknown. The sample originates from a study of cytomegalovirus exposure and HLA in healthy donors. Findings and limits, study-wide: A later analysis found TCR association rates differed by HLA locus, highest for DRB1 and lowest for HLA-C. It was around 160 TCR beta chains that were listed as cytomegalovirus-associated.

PCR employed 60 Vbeta and 13 Jbeta primers. Using immunoSEQ multiplex PCR, the repertoire was profiled, and TCRdb retains in-frame clones only, with some absent. The sample carries some 130,000 clones, more than 75% recorded once. The V gene lost 0 bases and the J gene lost 5 bases, with 10 bases spanning the gap. Germline assignment: CDR1 LGHNA and CDR2 YSLEER. The CDR3 runs 15 residues. The chain is built from TRBV4-3 and TRBJ1-4; no reliable D call. This receptor was identified in a female donor in good health and CMV-seronegative. Sequences were obtained from PBMCs. This chain's CDR3 is CASSQDPTENEKLFF. The CDR3, as DNA: TGCGCCAGCAGCCAAGATCCCACTGAGAATGAAAAACTGTTTTTT.